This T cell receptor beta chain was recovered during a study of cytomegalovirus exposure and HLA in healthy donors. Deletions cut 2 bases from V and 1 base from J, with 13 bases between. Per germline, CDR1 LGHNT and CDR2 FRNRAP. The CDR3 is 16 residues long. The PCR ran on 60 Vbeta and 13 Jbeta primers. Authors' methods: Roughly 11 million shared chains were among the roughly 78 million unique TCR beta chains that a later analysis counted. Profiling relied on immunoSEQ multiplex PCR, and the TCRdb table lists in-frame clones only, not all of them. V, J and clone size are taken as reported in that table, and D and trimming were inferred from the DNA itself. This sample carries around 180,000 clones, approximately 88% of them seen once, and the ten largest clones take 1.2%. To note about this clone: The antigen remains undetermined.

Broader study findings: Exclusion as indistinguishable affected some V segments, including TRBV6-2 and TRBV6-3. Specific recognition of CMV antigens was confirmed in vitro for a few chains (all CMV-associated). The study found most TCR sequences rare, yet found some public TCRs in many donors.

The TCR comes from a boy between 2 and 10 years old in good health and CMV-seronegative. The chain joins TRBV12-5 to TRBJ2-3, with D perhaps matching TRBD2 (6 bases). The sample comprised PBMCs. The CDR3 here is CASGLYGSGGTDTQYF. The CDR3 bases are TGTGCTAGTGGTTTGTACGGGAGCGGCGGCACAGATACGCAGTATTTT. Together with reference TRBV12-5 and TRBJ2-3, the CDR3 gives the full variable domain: DARVTQTPRHKVTEMGQEVTMRCQPILGHNTVFWYRQTMMQGLELLAYFRNRAPLDDSGMPKDRFSAEMPDATLATLKIQPSEPRDSAVYFCASGLYGSGGTDTQYFGPGTRLTVL.